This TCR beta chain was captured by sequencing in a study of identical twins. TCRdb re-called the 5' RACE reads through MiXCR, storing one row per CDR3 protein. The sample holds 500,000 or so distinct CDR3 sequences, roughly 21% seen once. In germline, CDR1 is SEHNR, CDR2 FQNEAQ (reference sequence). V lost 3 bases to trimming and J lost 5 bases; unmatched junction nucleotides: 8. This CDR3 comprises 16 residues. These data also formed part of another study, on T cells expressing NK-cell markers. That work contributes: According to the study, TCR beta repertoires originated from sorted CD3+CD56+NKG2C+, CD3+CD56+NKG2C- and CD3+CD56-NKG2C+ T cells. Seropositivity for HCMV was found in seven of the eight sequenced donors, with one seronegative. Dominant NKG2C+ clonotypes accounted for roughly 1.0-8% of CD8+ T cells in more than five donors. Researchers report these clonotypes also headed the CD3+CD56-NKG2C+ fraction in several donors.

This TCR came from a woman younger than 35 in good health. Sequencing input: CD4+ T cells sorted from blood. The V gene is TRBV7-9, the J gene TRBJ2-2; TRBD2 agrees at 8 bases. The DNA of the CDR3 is TGTGCCAGCAGCTTTGGACTAGCTCAAGGGACCGGGGAGCTGTTTTTT. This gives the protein CASSFGLAQGTGELFF.